One sample yielded the 2 T cell receptor beta chains listed below, sequenced in a study of blood T cell repertoires in COVID-19. Assay used: immunoSEQ multiplex PCR; TCRdb lists only in-frame clones, some missing. In the table there are some 320,000 clones, 90% of which are singletons. Sequenced: PBMCs or T cells enriched from blood (not recorded which). Every receptor here comes from a woman aged 30 to 39 who had been exposed to COVID-19.

With respect to this clone: One end of the junction fails to match germline, which may point to a read error. This chain links TRBV2 with TRBJ2-6, with a tentative D call TRBD1 (5 bases). The germline CDR1 and CDR2 sequences are SNHLY and FYNNEI. CDR3 size: 15 residues. CDR3 in amino acids: CASSEDSSGANVLTF. DNA of the CDR3: TGTGCCAGCAGCGAAGACAGCTCTGGGGCCAACGTCCTGACTTTC.

In its sample, this clone was seen once. The chain employs TRBV7-9 and TRBJ2-1; 10 bases are shared with TRBD1. Germline V gene data show CDR1 as SEHNR and CDR2 as FQNEAQ (reference sequence). J lost 9 bases, V lost 5 bases, and 4 bases had no gene match. The CDR3 is made up of 13 amino acids. This CDR3 reads CASSPTGGGEQFF. Here the CDR3 DNA reads TGTGCCAGCAGCCCGACAGGGGGCGGTGAGCAGTTCTTC.